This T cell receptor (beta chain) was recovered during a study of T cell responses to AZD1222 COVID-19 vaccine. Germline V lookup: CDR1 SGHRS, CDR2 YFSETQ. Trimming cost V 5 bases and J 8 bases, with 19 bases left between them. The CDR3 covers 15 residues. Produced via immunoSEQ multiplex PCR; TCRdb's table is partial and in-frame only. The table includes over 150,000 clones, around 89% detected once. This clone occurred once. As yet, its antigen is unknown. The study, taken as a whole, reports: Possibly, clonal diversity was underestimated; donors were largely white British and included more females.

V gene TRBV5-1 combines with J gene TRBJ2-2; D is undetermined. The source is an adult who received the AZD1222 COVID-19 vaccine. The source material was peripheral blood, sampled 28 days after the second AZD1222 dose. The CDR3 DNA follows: TGCGCCAGCAGTCTGCTGGGGAACACCGTAGGGGAGCTGTTTTTT. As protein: CASSLLGNTVGELFF.